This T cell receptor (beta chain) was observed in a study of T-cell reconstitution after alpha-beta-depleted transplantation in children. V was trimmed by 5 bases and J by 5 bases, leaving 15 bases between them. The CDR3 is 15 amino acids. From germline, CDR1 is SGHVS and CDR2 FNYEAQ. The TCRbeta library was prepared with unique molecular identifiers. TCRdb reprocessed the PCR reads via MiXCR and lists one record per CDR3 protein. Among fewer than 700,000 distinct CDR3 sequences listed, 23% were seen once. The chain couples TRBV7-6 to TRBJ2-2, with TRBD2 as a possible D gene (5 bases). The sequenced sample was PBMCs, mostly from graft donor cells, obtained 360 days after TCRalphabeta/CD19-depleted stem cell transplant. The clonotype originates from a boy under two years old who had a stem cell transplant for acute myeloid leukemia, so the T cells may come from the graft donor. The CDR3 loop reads CASSPITTGTGELFF. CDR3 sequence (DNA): TGTGCCAGCAGCCCGATAACGACGGGAACCGGGGAGCTGTTTTTT. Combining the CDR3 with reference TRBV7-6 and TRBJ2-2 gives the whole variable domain GAGVSQSPRYKVTKRGQDVALRCDPISGHVSLYWYRQALGQGPEFLTYFNYEAQQDKSGLPNDRFSAERPEGSISTLTIQRTEQRDSAMYRCASSPITTGTGELFFGEGSRLTVL.